Each of the 23 T cell receptor beta chains below was sequenced from the same sample in a study of OX40 agonist ivuxolimab in advanced cancers. Clones were read by immunoSEQ multiplex PCR, and TCRdb kept only the in-frame ones, dropping some. The sample lists 40,000 to 45,000 clones; over 70% were seen once. The sequencing here drew on CD4+ or CD8+ T cells sorted from blood, taken in a trial of the OX40 agonist ivuxolimab. These receptors all stem from an adult with an advanced solid tumor such as melanoma, head and neck, liver or kidney cancer.

The V gene is TRBV2, the J gene TRBJ2-1; no reliable D call. The length of the CDR3 is 13 residues. CDR1 and CDR2 (germline): SNHLY, FYNNEI. The V end was cut by 7 bases, the J end by 0 bases, with 7 bases between. The CDR3 sequence: CASTPSSYNEQFF. DNA of the CDR3: TGTGCCAGCACGCCAAGCTCCTACAATGAGCAGTTCTTC.

The V gene is TRBV18, the J gene TRBJ1-2; D remains unclear. V was shortened by 2 bases and J by 4 bases, with 14 bases between the two germline ends. Germline lookup yields CDR1 KGHSH and CDR2 LQKENI. The CDR3 consists of 15 residues. CDR3 sequence reads: CASSPGSQEPYGYTF. The CDR3 coding sequence is TGTGCCAGCTCACCAGGCAGCCAGGAGCCCTATGGCTACACCTTC.

This sequence joins TRBV7-6 and TRBJ2-5; D unclear. V gave up 5 bases and J gave up 5 bases, with 6 bases separating them. The CDR3 is 11 amino acids. Per germline, CDR1 SGHVS and CDR2 FNYEAQ. CDR3 region: CASSDDETQYF. The CDR3 DNA sequence: TGTGCCAGCAGCGACGACGAGACCCAGTACTTC. Filled out from reference TRBV7-6 and TRBJ2-5, the complete variable domain reads GAGVSQSPRYKVTKRGQDVALRCDPISGHVSLYWYRQALGQGPEFLTYFNYEAQQDKSGLPNDRFSAERPEGSISTLTIQRTEQRDSAMYRCASSDDETQYFGPGTRLLVL.

CDR3 loop: CASTSTGSGEKLFF. DNA for the CDR3: TGTGCCAGCACATCAACGGGGTCGGGTGAAAAACTGTTTTTT. This sequence joins TRBV5-5 and TRBJ1-4; D remains unclear. The CDR3 has 14 residues. Germline CDR1 and CDR2: SGHKS and YYEKEE (reference sequence). Trimming stripped 6 bases from V and 7 bases from J, with 16 bases between.

This clone has a handful of counts. The CDR3: CASSLYRGNEQFF. The CDR3 DNA sequence: TGTGCCAGCAGTCTGTACAGGGGAAATGAGCAGTTCTTC. V gene TRBV27 combines with J gene TRBJ2-1; 7 nucleotides match TRBD1. V lost 5 bases and J lost 7; bases outside the gene matches: 5. CDR1 and CDR2 from the germline V gene are MNHEY and SMNVEV (reference sequence). This CDR3 contains 13 residues.

The chain couples TRBV6-1 to TRBJ1-1; the D is unclear. V gave up 4 bases and J gave up 4 bases, with 10 bases separating them. The CDR3 runs to 13 residues. Per the germline V gene, CDR1 is MNHNS and CDR2 is SASEGT. The CDR3 DNA is TGTGCCAGCAGTGCTCTGGAAGGCACTGAAGCTTTCTTT. The encoded protein is CASSALEGTEAFF.

The chain has TRBV2 and TRBJ2-3; D is unclear. CDR3 length: 14 amino acids. Trimming pared 6 bases from V and 0 bases from J, leaving 10 bases between. Germline assignment: CDR1 SNHLY and CDR2 FYNNEI. The CDR3 bases are TGTGCCAGCAGCGAACTTCTAAGCACAGATACGCAGTATTTT. Amino acid sequence: CASSELLSTDTQYF.

Note on this clone: A much larger clonotype is one base distant, so this may be a read error. This same CDR3 is encoded by further DNA sequences in the sample. The chain joins TRBV6-5 to TRBJ1-1; possible D gene TRBD1, 5 bases. Looked up from germline, CDR1 is MNHEY and CDR2 is SVGAGI. This CDR3 spans 13 amino acids. The CDR3 DNA reads TGTGCCAGCAGTTACGACAGTGGCACTGAAGCCTTCTTT. Translated, it gives CASSYDSGTEAFF.

As regards this clone: Compared with germline, one end of the junction differs, possibly owing to a read error. V is TRBV4-3 and J is TRBJ2-1; 9 positions agree with TRBD2. The CDR3 is 15 residues long. The germline V gene encodes CDR1 LGHNA and CDR2 YSLEER. The CDR3: CASSQVAGVYHEQFF. As DNA, the CDR3 is TGCGCCAGCAGCCAAGTAGCGGGAGTCTACCATGAGCAGTTCTTC.

This clone was seen only a few times. CDR3 DNA sequence: TGCGCCAGCAGCGGACACCTTAGCAATCAGCCCCAGCATTTT. Translating gives CASSGHLSNQPQHF. The V gene is TRBV4-1, the J gene TRBJ1-5; the D gene is possibly TRBD1 (5 bases). In germline, CDR1 is MGHRA, CDR2 YSYEKL. The germline V and J ends were trimmed by 5 bases and 0 bases, with 8 bases remaining between them. This CDR3 is 14 amino acids long.

CDR3 coding DNA: TGTGCCTGGAGTGTCGGTGGGTTAGTTGTAGAGACCCAGTACTTC. The encoded protein is CAWSVGGLVVETQYF. This rearrangement joins TRBV30 to TRBJ2-5, with D unclear. Looked up from germline, CDR1 is GTSNPN and CDR2 is SVGIG (reference sequence). This CDR3 has 15 amino acids. V was pared by 0 bases and J by 4 bases, with 15 bases between.

The chain combines TRBV7-8 with TRBJ1-5, with D possibly matching TRBD1 (5 bases). There are 17 residues in the CDR3. The germline V gene has CDR1 SGHVS and CDR2 FQNEAQ. With 2 bases removed from V and 1 base from J, the gap between germline ends came to 15 bases. The CDR3 sequence is CASSLTQGSGSNQPQHF. CDR3 DNA sequence: TGTGCCAGCAGCTTAACCCAGGGATCCGGCAGCAATCAGCCCCAGCATTTT.

The CDR3 region has the DNA TGTGCCAGCAGCTTAGATCCTAGCGGGGGGGAGACCCAGTACTTC. Protein product: CASSLDPSGGETQYF. The rearrangement uses TRBV7-2 and TRBJ2-5; 11 bases agree with TRBD2. Trimming at V came to 1 base and at J to 5 bases, leaving 3 bases not matched to a gene. Germline V gene data show CDR1 as SGHTA and CDR2 as FQGNSA. The CDR3 has 15 amino acids.

This clone is a singleton in its sample. A much larger clone is a single base away; this may be a read error. The rearrangement links TRBV14 to TRBJ2-1; D is unresolved. The CDR3 is 14 amino acids. Germline V lookup: CDR1 SGHDN, CDR2 FVKESK. CDR3 sequence reads: CASSQDPARNGQFF. In DNA form, the CDR3 reads TGTGCCAGCAGCCAAGATCCCGCGCGCAATGGGCAGTTCTTC.

This clone was seen only a few times. V usage is TRBV30 and J usage is TRBJ1-2; D is unclear. The germline V and J ends were trimmed by 4 bases and 7 bases, with 7 bases remaining between them. CDR3 length: 10 residues. Looked up from germline, CDR1 is GTSNPN and CDR2 is SVGIG (reference sequence). CDR3 bases: TGTGCCTGGAAGTGGGTTGGCTACACCTTC. Translated, it gives CAWKWVGYTF.

The rearrangement uses TRBV10-3 and TRBJ1-2; a weak D match, TRBD1 (5 bases). There are 15 residues in the CDR3. Per germline, CDR1 ENHRY and CDR2 SYGVKD. V was clipped by 2 bases and J by 4 bases, with 14 bases between them. The CDR3 loop reads CAISERSLRGYGYTF. CDR3 DNA sequence: TGTGCCATCAGTGAGCGCTCCCTAAGGGGCTATGGCTACACCTTC.

The gene calls are TRBV9 and TRBJ1-5, with D possibly matching TRBD1 (6 bases). From germline, CDR1 is SGDLS and CDR2 YYNGEE. The CDR3 has 15 residues. Trimming took 4 bases from V and 3 from J, leaving 14 bases between them. CDR3 region: CASSPGVNFNQPQHF. The CDR3 DNA follows: TGTGCCAGCAGCCCAGGGGTGAATTTCAATCAGCCCCAGCATTTT.

The genes are TRBV18 and TRBJ1-4; D not certain. This CDR3 comprises 13 residues. V lost 5 bases and J 4 bases, leaving 8 bases between the germline ends. Germline loops: CDR1 KGHSH, CDR2 LQKENI. In DNA form, the CDR3 reads TGTGCCAGCTCATTTGAAGATAATGAAAAACTGTTTTTT. It yields the protein CASSFEDNEKLFF.

This clone turned up a few times. The rearrangement joins TRBV27 to TRBJ2-7, with TRBD2 as a possible D gene (7 bases). V gave up 5 bases and J gave up 4 bases, with 12 bases separating them. CDR1 is MNHEY and CDR2 is SMNVEV in the germline V gene (reference sequence). The CDR3 contains 13 residues. The CDR3 coding sequence is TGTGCCAGCAGTGACGGGGGGCGGTACGAGCAGTACTTC. The encoded protein is CASSDGGRYEQYF.

The chain joins TRBV18 to TRBJ1-1; 7 nucleotides match TRBD1. Germline CDR1 is KGHSH and CDR2 is LQKENI. CDR3 length: 14 residues. Germline trimming cut 5 bases from V and 1 base from J; bases unmatched to any gene: 4. The CDR3 coding sequence is TGTGCCAGCTCAGCGAGACAGGGGAACACTGAAGCTTTCTTT. This sequence encodes CASSARQGNTEAFF.

The J gene is TRBJ2-5, the V gene TRBV5-1; 10 nucleotides line up with TRBD2. Trimming cost V 1 base and J 1 base; bases outside gene matches: 7. This CDR3 is 17 amino acids long. CDR1 SGHRS and CDR2 YFSETQ come from the germline V gene. The chain's CDR3 is CASSLIVLAGAQETQYF. Written as DNA, the CDR3 is TGCGCCAGCAGCTTGATTGTCCTAGCGGGAGCCCAAGAGACCCAGTACTTC.

The chain links TRBV5-4 to TRBJ2-1, with D perhaps matching TRBD1 (6 bases). The CDR3 consists of 13 residues. The germline gives CDR1 SGHNT, CDR2 YYREEE (reference sequence). Between the trimmed V and J ends, which lost 4 bases and 2 bases, there was a span of 7 bases. The CDR3 sequence: CASSRDTYNEQFF. Written as DNA, the CDR3 is TGTGCCAGCAGCAGGGACACCTACAATGAGCAGTTCTTC.

The CDR3 DNA reads as TGTGCCTGGAGTGTGCGAGGCCTTACCTACGAGCAGTACTTC. It yields the protein CAWSVRGLTYEQYF. V gene TRBV30 combines with J gene TRBJ2-7, with no clear D. V gave up 0 bases and J gave up 2 bases, with 11 bases separating them. The CDR3 is 14 amino acids. The germline gives CDR1 GTSNPN, CDR2 SVGIG (reference sequence).